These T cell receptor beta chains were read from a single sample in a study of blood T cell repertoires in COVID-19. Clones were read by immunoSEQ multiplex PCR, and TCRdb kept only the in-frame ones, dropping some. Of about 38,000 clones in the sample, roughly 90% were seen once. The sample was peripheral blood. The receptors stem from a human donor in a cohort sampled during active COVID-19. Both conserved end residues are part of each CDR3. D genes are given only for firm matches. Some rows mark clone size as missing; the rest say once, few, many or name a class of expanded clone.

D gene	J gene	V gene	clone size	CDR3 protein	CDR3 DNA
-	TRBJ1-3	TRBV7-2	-	CASSFGGSGNTIYF	TGTGCCAGCAGCTTCGGGGGGTCTGGAAACACCATATATTTT
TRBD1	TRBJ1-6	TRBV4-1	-	CASSHSTGVSYNSPLHF	TGCGCCAGCAGCCATTCGACAGGGGTCTCCTATAATTCACCCCTCCACTTT
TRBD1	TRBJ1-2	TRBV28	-	CASTGTGWDGYTF	TGTGCCAGCACCGGGACAGGGTGGGATGGCTACACCTTC
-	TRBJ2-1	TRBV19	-	CASSIDKNYNEQFF	TGTGCCAGTAGTATTGACAAAAACTACAATGAGCAGTTCTTC
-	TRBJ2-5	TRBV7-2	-	CASSLKGDPGTQYF	TGTGCCAGCAGCTTAAAGGGGGACCCCGGGACCCAGTACTTC
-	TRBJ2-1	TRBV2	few	CASTGDYNEQFF	TGTGCCAGCACAGGGGATTACAATGAGCAGTTCTTC
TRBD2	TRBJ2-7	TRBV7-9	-	CASSLVRAGTSYEQYF	TGTGCCAGCAGCTTAGTGAGAGCGGGGACGTCCTACGAGCAGTACTTC
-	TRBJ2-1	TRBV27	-	CASSLSEGSYNEQFF	TGTGCCAGCAGTTTATCTGAGGGCAGTTACAATGAGCAGTTCTTC
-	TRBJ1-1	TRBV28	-	CASCRGGTEAFF	TGTGCCAGCTGTAGGGGTGGCACTGAAGCTTTCTTT
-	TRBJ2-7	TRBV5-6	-	CASSLNSLYEQYF	TGTGCCAGCAGCTTGAACTCCCTCTACGAGCAGTACTTC
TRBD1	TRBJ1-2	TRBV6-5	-	CASSYFRQGHGYTF	TGTGCCAGCAGTTACTTCCGACAGGGGCATGGCTACACCTTC
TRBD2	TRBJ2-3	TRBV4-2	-	CASSRTGRETDTQYF	TGTGCCAGCAGCCGGACGGGGAGGGAGACAGATACGCAGTATTTT
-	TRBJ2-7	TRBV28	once	CASRQVSYEQYF	TGTGCCAGCAGACAGGTATCCTACGAGCAGTACTTC
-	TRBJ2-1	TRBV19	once	CASRETVFNEQFF	TGTGCCAGTAGGGAGACGGTTTTCAATGAGCAGTTCTTC
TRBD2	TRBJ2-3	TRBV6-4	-	CASPGTSGRAIDCTDTQYF	TGTGCCAGCCCCGGTACTAGCGGGAGGGCAATCGATTGCACAGATACGCAGTATTTT
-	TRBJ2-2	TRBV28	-	CASYPRAGELFF	TGTGCCAGCTACCCTCGGGCCGGGGAGCTGTTTTTT
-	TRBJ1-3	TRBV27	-	CASSQFGPSGNTIYF	TGTGCCAGCAGCCAATTTGGCCCGTCTGGAAACACCATATATTTT
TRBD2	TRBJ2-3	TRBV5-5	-	CASSGLGGDTQYF	TGTGCCAGCAGCGGACTAGGAGGGGATACGCAGTATTTT
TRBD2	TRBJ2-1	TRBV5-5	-	CASSATGTSSYNEQFF	TGTGCCAGCAGCGCGACCGGGACTAGTAGCTACAATGAGCAGTTCTTC
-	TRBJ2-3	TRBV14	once	CASSPLTGRTDTQYF	TGTGCCAGCAGCCCTTTGACAGGACGCACAGATACGCAGTATTTT
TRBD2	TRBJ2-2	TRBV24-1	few	CATSDPLAGVNTGELFF	TGTGCCACCAGTGACCCCCTAGCGGGAGTTAACACCGGGGAGCTGTTTTTT
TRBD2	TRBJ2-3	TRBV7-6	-	CASSQGTRMSDTQYF	TGTGCCAGCAGCCAAGGGACTAGGATGTCGGATACGCAGTATTTT
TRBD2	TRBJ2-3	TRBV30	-	CAWSHGAGGNTDTQYF	TGTGCCTGGAGTCATGGGGCGGGGGGGAACACAGATACGCAGTATTTT
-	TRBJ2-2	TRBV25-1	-	CASSELVGRGDTGELFF	TGTGCCAGCAGTGAATTGGTAGGCAGGGGAGATACCGGGGAGCTGTTTTTT
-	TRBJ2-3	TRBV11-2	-	CASSLGSGQGTQYF	TGTGCCAGCAGCTTAGGGTCAGGGCAAGGTACGCAGTATTTT
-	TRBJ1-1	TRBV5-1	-	CASSSPTMNTEAFF	TGCGCCAGCAGCTCTCCAACAATGAACACTGAAGCTTTCTTT
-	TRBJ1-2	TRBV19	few	CASSRPTGGYGYTF	TGTGCCAGTAGCCGCCCCACGGGGGGCTATGGCTACACCTTC
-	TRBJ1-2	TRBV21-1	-	CASSKNRGKAYGYTF	TGTGCCAGCAGCAAAAATCGGGGAAAAGCCTATGGCTACACCTTC
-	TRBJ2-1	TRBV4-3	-	CASSQDMGGEQFF	TGCGCCAGCAGCCAAGATATGGGCGGGGAGCAGTTCTTC
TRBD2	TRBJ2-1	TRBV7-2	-	CASSLVASGRGYNEQFF	TGTGCCAGCAGCTTAGTGGCTAGCGGGCGCGGTTACAATGAGCAGTTCTTC
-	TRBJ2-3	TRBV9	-	CASSVQGSTDTQYF	TGTGCCAGCAGCGTACAGGGGAGCACAGATACGCAGTATTTT
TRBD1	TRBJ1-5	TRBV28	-	CASSLGRDSFYSNQPQHF	TGTGCCAGCAGTTTGGGGCGGGACAGCTTTTATAGCAATCAGCCCCAGCATTTT